This TCR beta chain was profiled in a study of cytotoxic CD8 clonotypes in ibrutinib-treated CLL. The method was immunoSEQ multiplex PCR; TCRdb's version includes in-frame clones alone and lacks a portion of them. In the table there are fewer than 200,000 clones, under 90% of which are singletons. This clone was detected only once. The TCR was taken from a human donor with chronic lymphocytic leukemia. Sequencing was performed on PBMCs, taken after 24 months of ibrutinib treatment.

CDR3 protein: CASSLDRPSYNSPLHF. The CDR3 DNA sequence: TGTGCCAGCAGCTTAGACAGGCCCTCCTATAATTCACCCCTCCACTTT. The V and J genes are TRBV11-2 and TRBJ1-6; D is ambiguous. There are 16 residues in the CDR3. Looked up from germline, CDR1 is SGHAT and CDR2 is FQNNGV. Trimming stripped 0 bases from V and 0 bases from J, with 6 bases between. The variable domain in full, completed from reference TRBV11-2 and TRBJ1-6, reads EAGVAQSPRYKIIEKRQSVAFWCNPISGHATLYWYQQILGQGPKLLIQFQNNGVVDDSQLPKDRFSAERLKGVDSTLKIQPAKLEDSAVYLCASSLDRPSYNSPLHFGNGTRLTVT.